Listed below are T cell receptor beta chains from one sample, sequenced in a study of T cell repertoires in cytomegalovirus infection. These TCRs are of unknown antigen specificity. TCRdb reprocessed the reads with MiXCR, giving one entry per CDR3 protein. The sample has 650,000 to 900,000 distinct CDR3 sequences, approximately 30% seen once; the top ten hold roughly an eighth. The material sequenced was cultured CD8+ T cells from PBMCs, taken from culture after CMV antigen stimulation. Receptors were obtained from a human donor in good health (CMV status not recorded). Some clones in this sample may be carry-over from other donors' samples. Both conserved end residues are part of each CDR3. Each record gives: CDR3 protein, V gene, J gene, D gene. The D gene is left open where the match is weak.

CDR3aa: CAISEPGDTEAFF; v_gene: TRBV10-3; j_gene: TRBJ1-1; d_gene: .
CDR3aa: CASTRGPQETQYF; v_gene: TRBV19; j_gene: TRBJ2-5; d_gene: .
CDR3aa: CAISEQGQNYGYTF; v_gene: TRBV10-3; j_gene: TRBJ1-2; d_gene: TRBD1
CDR3aa: CASSGGTSLRQHF; v_gene: TRBV7-9; j_gene: TRBJ1-5; d_gene: .
CDR3aa: CASSYQGAPPDTQYF; v_gene: TRBV5-6; j_gene: TRBJ2-3; d_gene: TRBD1
CDR3aa: CASSLDDPRDQYF; v_gene: TRBV7-9; j_gene: TRBJ2-5; d_gene: .
CDR3aa: CASSFFLPGQNSYEQYF; v_gene: TRBV27; j_gene: TRBJ2-7; d_gene: TRBD1
CDR3aa: CASSYHPGGGETQYF; v_gene: TRBV6-6; j_gene: TRBJ2-5; d_gene: .
CDR3aa: CASSPRAANEQFF; v_gene: TRBV27; j_gene: TRBJ2-1; d_gene: .
CDR3aa: CASSYNPWRRGTGELFF; v_gene: TRBV6-1; j_gene: TRBJ2-2; d_gene: .
CDR3aa: CATSDLPGGEQFF; v_gene: TRBV24-1; j_gene: TRBJ2-1; d_gene: TRBD2
CDR3aa: CAISESRQNQPQHF; v_gene: TRBV10-3; j_gene: TRBJ1-5; d_gene: .
CDR3aa: CASSRQGGGETQYF; v_gene: TRBV3-1; j_gene: TRBJ2-5; d_gene: .
CDR3aa: CAISEQGEDEKLFF; v_gene: TRBV10-3; j_gene: TRBJ1-4; d_gene: .
CDR3aa: CASSYEPNGRTRADARGTQYF; v_gene: TRBV6-5; j_gene: TRBJ2-5; d_gene: .
CDR3aa: CASKEVLKNEQFF; v_gene: TRBV19; j_gene: TRBJ2-1; d_gene: .
CDR3aa: CAEARGPSYEQYF; v_gene: TRBV7-9; j_gene: TRBJ2-7; d_gene: TRBD1
CDR3aa: CAISELRQNRDTQYF; v_gene: TRBV10-3; j_gene: TRBJ2-3; d_gene: .
CDR3aa: CASSQDGSVWETQYF; v_gene: TRBV3-1; j_gene: TRBJ2-5; d_gene: .
CDR3aa: CASSLTIRTEQYF; v_gene: TRBV11-3; j_gene: TRBJ2-7; d_gene: .
CDR3aa: CASSHGQGANEQFF; v_gene: TRBV4-3; j_gene: TRBJ2-1; d_gene: TRBD1
CDR3aa: CASSKPLARWEYNEQFF; v_gene: TRBV7-8; j_gene: TRBJ2-1; d_gene: .
CDR3aa: CASSLRLGTGSGNTIYF; v_gene: TRBV7-8; j_gene: TRBJ1-3; d_gene: TRBD1
CDR3aa: CASSFPSLAGLNTGELFF; v_gene: TRBV11-2; j_gene: TRBJ2-2; d_gene: TRBD2
CDR3aa: CASSHTSGGANVLTF; v_gene: TRBV4-1; j_gene: TRBJ2-6; d_gene: .
CDR3aa: CASSQSGVGETQYF; v_gene: TRBV7-4; j_gene: TRBJ2-5; d_gene: .
CDR3aa: CASRLPTGGTEAFF; v_gene: TRBV27; j_gene: TRBJ1-1; d_gene: .
CDR3aa: CSARAGQDIYSNQPQHF; v_gene: TRBV20-1; j_gene: TRBJ1-5; d_gene: TRBD1